The T cell receptor (beta chain) described here comes from a study of identical twins' blood T cells (dated by TCRdb to the early 2010s). About the full investigation: The approximately 12 libraries, six for the alpha chain and six for the beta chain, together yielded around 51 million Illumina reads. TCR alpha and beta chain repertoires of three pairs of monozygous twins were compared using next-generation sequencing to assess genetic influence on repertoire formation. General findings and caveats noted by the study authors: Among the most abundant TCRbeta clonotypes, every donor shared more CDR3 sequences with her own twin than with unrelated donors. The number of CDR3 clonotypes shared between two donors was mainly determined by the product of the cloneset sizes of the two donors, and no clear deviation from this trend was shown by twins. V gene usage, even among non-selected out-of-frame TCRbeta clonotypes, was reported to be markedly more similar within twin pairs than between unrelated donors. The study stated that the proposed role of the TCRalpha J segment in MHC recognition during thymic selection needs to be validated by independent studies. Because the twins were reared together, environmental influences could not be excluded as an explanation for twin similarity.

The method behind the library was 5' RACE. The instrument was an Illumina Genome Analyzer IIx. RNA-based TCR cDNA libraries were prepared by a previously described protocol with several modifications. Sample-specific barcodes were introduced on both ends of each TCR cDNA library during cDNA synthesis and amplification to prevent cross-contamination. Per the authors' processing: Each individual had between about 100,000 and nearly 550,000 identified clonotypes, and each library contained roughly 2 to 3.6 million CDR3-containing reads. Reads with improper barcode index combinations were discarded, after which clonesets were built for each library with the MiTCR software. While assembling CDR3 clonotypes, MiTCR corrected PCR and sequencing errors and either filtered or rescued low-quality reads. Artificial out-of-frame clonotypes were mapped to in-frame sequences, with one indel allowed in the CDR3, and then removed. Similarity of V and J gene usage between donors was measured as Jensen-Shannon divergence divided by mean entropy. TCRdb reanalyzed the raw reads on its own, using fastp at Q25 for trimming and MiXCR for clone calling, and kept in-frame beta chains. Each entry merges the rows of one CDR3 protein and shows their most common DNA and genes. In this record, the V and J calls reflect TCRdb's handling and not the investigators' own analysis. Within this sample are 350,000 to 400,000 distinct CDR3 sequences, with over 25% of them counted one time only. The leading ten clones occupy around 5.6% of the sample.

Reading the germline V gene (reference sequence) gives CDR1 DFQATT and CDR2 SNEGSKA. V sheds 1 base and J sheds 3 bases, leaving 6 bases between their ends. The CDR3, from cysteine to phenylalanine, totals 13 residues. Only the CDR3 portion is preserved as DNA: 39 bases, with reading frame beginning at the first base. Donors were six healthy women forming three monozygous twin pairs. All three twin pairs had been raised together and were thought likely to have encountered the same vaccines and infectious agents. TCR cDNA libraries were prepared from RNA that had been isolated from peripheral blood mononuclear cells. As to this clonotype: What antigen it recognizes has not been identified. No base quality information exists; no much larger clone differs at one position.

The sequence links TRBV20-1 to TRBJ2-2, with the D gene uncertain. The TCR sequence derives from a woman between 18 and 50 years old in good health. The material sequenced was PBMCs. This receptor has the CDR3 CSARGLDTGELFF. DNA sequence: TGCAGTGCTAGAGGTCTGGACACCGGGGAGCTGTTTTTT.